What follows are 9 T cell receptor beta chains derived from one specimen sequenced in a study of blood T cells in healthy people across ages. Sample-barcoded 5' priming and a J-beta primer mix drove a second PCR of roughly 6 to 12 cycles. Each CDR3 protein gets one entry after TCRdb re-called the 5' RACE reads with MiXCR. The table records more than 1,000,000 distinct CDR3 sequences, under 30% of them present only once. These records were also assigned to another study, of T cells of mothers and their children.

Sequencing used blood. These receptor sequences come from a girl aged 2-9 years in good health.

This clonotype turned up a few times. V is TRBV12-5 and J is TRBJ2-5; a weak D match, TRBD1 (6 bases). The CDR3 is 14 amino acids. V was trimmed by 1 base and J by 3 bases, leaving 9 bases between them. The germline CDR1 and CDR2 sequences are LGHNT and FRNRAP. The CDR3 protein is CASGLASGEETQYF. CDR3 DNA sequence: TGTGCTAGTGGTTTGGCTTCAGGGGAAGAGACCCAGTACTTC. Drawing the rest from reference TRBV12-5 and TRBJ2-5, the complete variable domain is DARVTQTPRHKVTEMGQEVTMRCQPILGHNTVFWYRQTMMQGLELLAYFRNRAPLDDSGMPKDRFSAEMPDATLATLKIQPSEPRDSAVYFCASGLASGEETQYFGPGTRLLVL.

The gene calls are TRBV12-3 or TRBV12-4 and TRBJ2-5, with 11 positions matching TRBD2. The CDR3 runs to 16 residues. Trimming removed 2 bases from V and 5 bases from J; junction bases left unmatched: 7. CDR3 region: CASSLLAGGQRETQYF. DNA for the CDR3: TGTGCCAGCAGTTTACTAGCGGGGGGCCAGAGGGAGACCCAGTACTTC.

V and J are TRBV4-2 and TRBJ2-4; a possible D gene is TRBD2 (7 bases). Germline lookup yields CDR1 LGHNA and CDR2 YNFKEQ. This CDR3 contains 17 residues. Trimming stripped 4 bases from V and 7 bases from J, with 23 bases between. The CDR3 DNA reads TGTGCCAGCAGCCTCACGCACTACCCAGAGGGGGGGAACATTCAGTACTTC. It is translated as CASSLTHYPEGGNIQYF.

This clonotype has more than one count but fewer than ten. This chain joins TRBV20-1 and TRBJ2-7, with 13 bases identical to TRBD2. Germline-derived CDR1 and CDR2 are DFQATT and SNEGSKA (reference sequence). Trimming removed 6 bases from V and 3 bases from J; junction bases left unmatched: 2. This CDR3 has 13 amino acids. The CDR3 protein is CSAGTSGVYEQYF. CDR3 nucleotide sequence: TGCAGTGCAGGGACTAGCGGGGTCTACGAGCAGTACTTC.

This clonotype was picked up a small number of times. This chain joins TRBV3-1 and TRBJ1-2; no definite D call. Germline V gene sequence: CDR1 LGHDT, CDR2 YNNKEL (reference sequence). The V end was cut by 0 bases, the J end by 1 base, with 12 bases between. The CDR3 has 16 amino acids. The CDR3 DNA reads as TGTGCCAGCAGCCAAGAGGAAAAACAGATTAACTATGGCTACACCTTC. This encodes CASSQEEKQINYGYTF.

The table lists this clonotype with a few counts. The rearrangement joins TRBV20-1 to TRBJ2-4, with D unresolved. CDR3 length equals 10 residues. Germline values: CDR1 DFQATT, CDR2 SNEGSKA (reference sequence). V lost 5 bases, J lost 8 bases, and 7 bases lay in between. This chain's CDR3 is CSACQDIQYF. CDR3 bases: TGCAGTGCTTGCCAGGACATTCAGTACTTC.

The chain has TRBV9 and TRBJ1-6; the D is unclear. The CDR3 has 14 residues. V was pared by 0 bases and J by 7 bases, with 8 bases between. Germline values: CDR1 SGDLS, CDR2 YYNGEE. The CDR3 DNA is TGTGCCAGCAGCGTAGCGCCGGAGAATTCACCCCTCCACTTT. As protein: CASSVAPENSPLHF.

A few counts support this clonotype. This chain joins TRBV5-5 and TRBJ2-1, with 8 nucleotides matching TRBD1. The CDR3 contains 15 residues. Germline CDR1 and CDR2: SGHKS and YYEKEE (reference sequence). V was pared by 3 bases and J by 8 bases, with 10 bases of the junction left unmatched. CDR3 residues: CASSSGQGEGDEQFF. The CDR3 DNA sequence: TGTGCCAGCAGCTCTGGACAGGGAGAAGGGGATGAGCAGTTCTTC.

This clonotype turned up a few times. The rearrangement joins TRBV6-6 to TRBJ2-6; no clear D. The CDR3 is 15 amino acids. The V gene lost 5 bases and the J gene lost 1 base, with 9 bases spanning the gap. The germline gives CDR1 MNHNY, CDR2 SVGAGI (reference sequence). DNA for the CDR3: TGTGCCAGCAGTGGCCCTTATTCTGGGGCCAACGTCCTGACTTTC. Encoded protein: CASSGPYSGANVLTF.